Listed here are 8 T cell receptor beta chains from one sample, sequenced in a study of identical twins. TCRdb independently ran MiXCR on the 5' RACE reads; one entry per CDR3 protein. The sample has 1.5 million or so distinct CDR3 sequences, 25% to 35% seen once. Sequencing was done on a sample of cord blood. The receptors originated from a newborn girl in good health.

The gene calls are TRBV20-1 and TRBJ2-3; no clear D gene. Germline CDR1 DFQATT, CDR2 SNEGSKA (reference sequence). The CDR3 consists of 11 residues. The CDR3 DNA reads as TGCAGGACGGAGAGAGCAGATACGCAGTATTTT. Protein: CRTERADTQYF.

The chain employs TRBV7-2 and TRBJ2-7; 8 bases match TRBD2. From germline, CDR1 is SGHTA and CDR2 FQGNSA. CDR3 length: 16 residues. Trimming cost V 2 bases and J 7 bases; bases outside gene matches: 13. The CDR3 reads CASSLIGGRPYNEQYF. The CDR3, as DNA: TGTGCCAGCAGCTTAATCGGCGGGAGGCCTTACAATGAGCAGTACTTC.

This clonotype turned up a few times. The chain is built from TRBV18 and TRBJ2-4, with D unresolved. The CDR3 runs 17 residues. V lost 0 bases and J lost 1, with 13 bases in between. Germline V lookup: CDR1 KGHSH, CDR2 LQKENI. CDR3 residues: CASSPPFAPGAKNIQYF. The CDR3 DNA is TGTGCCAGCTCACCACCTTTTGCGCCTGGGGCCAAAAACATTCAGTACTTC.

In its sample, this clonotype was seen many times. The J gene is TRBJ1-4, the V gene TRBV5-1; D is possibly TRBD1 (5 bases). Trimming pared 4 bases from V and 4 bases from J, leaving 11 bases between. The germline gives CDR1 SGHRS, CDR2 YFSETQ. The CDR3 loop spans 14 amino acids. CDR3 DNA: TGCGCCAGCAGCGAGGGACGGCGTAATGAAAAACTGTTTTTT. This translates into CASSEGRRNEKLFF.

CDR3 sequence (DNA): TGTGCCAGCAGTACCCGGACTATGGCCGGGGAGCTGTTTTTT. Its protein product is CASSTRTMAGELFF. The chain is built from TRBV12-3 or TRBV12-4 and TRBJ2-2; a possible D gene is TRBD2 (6 bases). V was pared by 5 bases and J by 6 bases, with 13 bases between. This CDR3 is 14 amino acids long.

The rearrangement joins TRBV7-9 to TRBJ2-3, with 13 bases fitting TRBD2. This CDR3 region has 15 residues. Trimming at V came to 8 bases and at J to 0 bases, leaving 2 bases not matched to a gene. CDR1 and CDR2 from the germline V gene are SEHNR and FQNEAQ (reference sequence). This CDR3 is CASGLAGASTDTQYF. The DNA for the CDR3 is TGTGCCAGCGGACTAGCGGGGGCTAGCACAGATACGCAGTATTTT.

This clonotype was detected only a few times. DNA for the CDR3: TGCAGTGCTAGAGATCCCGGGCCCCACTATGGCTACACCTTC. It yields the protein CSARDPGPHYGYTF. The rearrangement links TRBV20-1 to TRBJ1-2, with no clear D. V lost 0 bases to trimming and J lost 3 bases, with 11 bases between them. Germline assignment: CDR1 DFQATT and CDR2 SNEGSKA (reference sequence). CDR3 length: 14 amino acids.

The chain uses TRBV6-1 and TRBJ1-6; no firm D call. Germline V CDR1 and CDR2: MNHNS, SASEGT. V lost 5 bases and J 7 bases, leaving 12 bases between the germline ends. The CDR3 consists of 14 residues. CDR3 DNA sequence: TGTGCCAGCAGTTTGAGAAGGGAGAATTCACCCCTCCACTTT. Its protein product is CASSLRRENSPLHF.